These 27 T cell receptor beta chains came from one sample sequenced in a study of T cell responses to AZD1222 COVID-19 vaccine. Repertoires were generated with immunoSEQ multiplex PCR, while TCRdb's copy carries only in-frame clones and drops some. The sample carries 140,000 or so clones, roughly nine tenths recorded once. Specimen: peripheral blood, collected 28 days after the second AZD1222 dose. The receptors stem from an adult who received the AZD1222 COVID-19 vaccine.

The gene calls are TRBV5-4 and TRBJ2-1, with 8 nucleotides matching TRBD2. With 2 bases clipped from V and 2 bases from J, the junction kept 3 bases outside the gene matches. Germline V gene data show CDR1 as SGHNT and CDR2 as YYREEE (reference sequence). This CDR3 spans 15 amino acids. This chain's CDR3 is CASSLQAGAYNEQFF. CDR3 DNA: TGTGCCAGCAGCTTACAAGCGGGGGCCTACAATGAGCAGTTCTTC.

J is TRBJ2-1 and V is TRBV25-1; no reliable D call. The CDR3 has 14 residues. Trimming left V 5 bases short and J 7 bases short, with 15 bases between. Germline V lookup: CDR1 MGHDK, CDR2 SYGVNS. CDR3 protein: CASSWVQGSNEQFF. DNA for the CDR3: TGTGCCAGCAGTTGGGTACAAGGGTCAAATGAGCAGTTCTTC.

J is TRBJ2-7 and V is TRBV2, with D tentatively TRBD1 (7 bases). CDR3 length: 15 amino acids. Germline-derived CDR1 and CDR2 are SNHLY and FYNNEI. The V and J ends lost 4 bases and 6 bases respectively, with 19 bases between them. The CDR3 loop is CASSVAAGTEGEQYF. DNA of the CDR3: TGTGCCAGCAGTGTAGCGGCCGGGACAGAAGGCGAGCAGTACTTC.

V is TRBV6-1 and J is TRBJ2-1; D unclear. Germline V gives CDR1 MNHNS, CDR2 SASEGT. Between the trimmed V and J ends, which lost 3 bases and 2 bases, there was a span of 2 bases. The CDR3 consists of 12 residues. Written as DNA, the CDR3 is TGTGCCAGCAGTGAGACCTACAATGAGCAGTTCTTC. Translating gives CASSETYNEQFF.

As to this clone: This sample includes further DNA sequences coding for the same CDR3. The genes are TRBV7-2 and TRBJ2-5; 7 nucleotides line up with TRBD2. CDR3 length equals 13 residues. The V and J ends lost 3 bases and 3 bases, in that order; junction bases with no gene match: 1. Germline loops: CDR1 SGHTA, CDR2 FQGNSA. The CDR3 DNA reads TGTGCCAGCAGCTTTGCGGGAGAAGAGACCCAGTACTTC. Translated: CASSFAGEETQYF.

This chain connects TRBV11-3 to TRBJ2-1; maybe TRBD2 (6 bases). The V end lost 3 bases, the J end lost 5 bases, and 17 bases lay between the germline ends. From germline, CDR1 is SGHNT and CDR2 YENEEA. The CDR3 runs to 16 residues. The CDR3: CASSFSRGGHNNEQFF. In nucleotides, the CDR3 is TGTGCCAGCAGCTTTTCGAGGGGAGGCCATAACAATGAGCAGTTCTTC.

This chain links TRBV5-4 with TRBJ1-1; D call uncertain. This CDR3 contains 16 residues. Germline CDR1 and CDR2: SGHNT and YYREEE (reference sequence). V was cut by 4 bases and J by 1 base, with 17 bases left in between. The CDR3 sequence: CASSPQAGGGNTEAFF. CDR3 sequence (DNA): TGTGCCAGCAGCCCCCAGGCGGGCGGAGGGAACACTGAAGCTTTCTTT.

The chain uses TRBV4-1 and TRBJ2-7, with D possibly TRBD1 on 6 matching bases. Germline values: CDR1 MGHRA, CDR2 YSYEKL. The CDR3 is made up of 14 amino acids. The V end lost 0 bases, the J end lost 4 bases, and 10 bases lay between the germline ends. CDR3 nucleotide sequence: TGCGCCAGCAGCCAAGATGAGGGGGATTACGAGCAGTACTTC. Translating gives CASSQDEGDYEQYF.

On this clone itself: Other DNA sequences of this sample code for an identical CDR3. The chain has TRBV6-2 or TRBV6-3 and TRBJ2-5; 10 bases are shared with TRBD2. Germline CDR1 MNHEY, CDR2 SVGEGT. This CDR3 is built from 13 residues. V lost 6 bases and J lost 5; bases outside the gene matches: 3. CDR3: CASSTTSGETQYF. In DNA, the CDR3 is TGTGCCAGCAGCACGACTAGCGGGGAGACCCAGTACTTC.

J is TRBJ2-7 and V is TRBV5-6; a possible D gene is TRBD2 (6 bases). Germline V gene data show CDR1 as SGHDT and CDR2 as YYEEEE. The CDR3 spans 13 residues. V was shortened by 0 bases and J by 5 bases, with 9 bases between the two germline ends. In DNA, the CDR3 is TGTGCCAGCAGCTTGGGGAGGGTCCACGAGCAGTACTTC. Translated: CASSLGRVHEQYF.

Only one count was recorded for this clone. The chain links TRBV6-2 or TRBV6-3 to TRBJ2-7, with D perhaps TRBD2 (6 bases). Trimming removed 6 bases at V and 3 bases at J, with 18 bases between. This CDR3 comprises 15 residues. CDR1 and CDR2 (germline): MNHEY, SVGEGT. The CDR3 DNA follows: TGTGCCAGCAGCTTACTAAGCGGGTGGGACTACGAGCAGTACTTC. Translated: CASSLLSGWDYEQYF.

The chain links TRBV5-1 to TRBJ1-4; 8 bases agree with TRBD1. Looked up from germline, CDR1 is SGHRS and CDR2 is YFSETQ. Trimming took 0 bases from V and 7 from J; bases not matched to a gene: 11. The CDR3 has 17 amino acids. This chain's CDR3 is CASSLEQGVVVGEKLFF. The CDR3 nucleotides are TGCGCCAGCAGCTTGGAACAGGGGGTAGTGGTCGGTGAAAAACTGTTTTTT.

V usage is TRBV4-2 and J usage is TRBJ1-5; D uncertain. V lost 0 bases to trimming and J lost 7 bases, with 10 bases between them. The germline V gene encodes CDR1 LGHNA and CDR2 YNFKEQ. This CDR3 region has 14 residues. The DNA for the CDR3 is TGTGCCAGCAGCCAAGATGGGGTTCGGCAGCCCCAGCATTTT. This translates into CASSQDGVRQPQHF.

The chain couples TRBV7-2 to TRBJ2-1; TRBD2 aligns across 11 bases. The trim removed 1 base at V and 6 bases at J, leaving 2 bases unmatched. The CDR3 runs 15 residues. Germline CDR1 reads SGHTA; CDR2 reads FQGNSA. The CDR3 DNA follows: TGTGCCAGCAGCTTAGTTACTAGCGGGGGCAATGAGCAGTTCTTC. This codes for CASSLVTSGGNEQFF. The entire variable domain, with the rest obtained from reference TRBV7-2 and TRBJ2-1, is as follows: GAGVSQSPSNKVTEKGKDVELRCDPISGHTALYWYRQSLGQGLEFLIYFQGNSAPDKSGLPSDRFSAERTGGSVSTLTIQRTQQEDSAVYLCASSLVTSGGNEQFFGPGTRLTVL.

Here the CDR3 DNA reads TGTGCCAGCAGCCCTCTTTCCGGACAGGGCGGCAAACTGTTTTTT. Its protein product is CASSPLSGQGGKLFF. This rearrangement joins TRBV27 to TRBJ1-4; 8 nucleotides line up with TRBD1. V shed 6 bases and J 11 bases; nucleotides not matched to a gene: 14. The CDR3 is 15 residues long. Germline values: CDR1 MNHEY, CDR2 SMNVEV (reference sequence). Full variable domain (remainder filled in from reference TRBV27 and TRBJ1-4): EAQVTQNPRYLITVTGKKLTVTCSQNMNHEYMSWYRQDPGLGLRQIYYSMNVEVTDKGDVPEGYKVSRKEKRNFPLILESPSPNQTSLYFCASSPLSGQGGKLFFGSGTQLSVL.

This clone was seen only once. The V call is TRBV7-8, the J call TRBJ2-7, with unresolved D. CDR3 length: 13 amino acids. Trimming cost V 3 bases and J 3 bases, with 9 bases left between them. CDR1 is SGHVS, CDR2 FQNEAQ, per germline. The CDR3 nucleotides read TGTGCCAGCAGCTTCCCACAGCTCTACGAGCAGTACTTC. Translating it yields CASSFPQLYEQYF.

This clone has only a few counts. The CDR3 reads CASSTNTGELFF. The CDR3 DNA follows: TGTGCCAGCAGTACGAACACCGGGGAGCTGTTTTTT. V is TRBV6-2 or TRBV6-3 and J is TRBJ2-2, with unresolved D. The CDR3 spans 12 residues. Germline-derived CDR1 and CDR2 are MNHEY and SVGEGT. V lost 5 bases and J lost 0, with 1 base in between.

The chain uses TRBV5-5 and TRBJ1-6; D possibly corresponds to TRBD1 (6 bases). CDR3 size: 15 residues. Germline V gives CDR1 SGHKS, CDR2 YYEKEE (reference sequence). Trimming took 5 bases from V and 14 from J, leaving 23 bases between them. The CDR3 region is CASSPASDRLQALHF. CDR3 in DNA: TGTGCCAGCAGTCCAGCTTCCGACAGGCTCCAAGCCCTCCACTTT.

CDR3 sequence: CASSQKFYEQYF. CDR3 DNA sequence: TGTGCCAGCAGCCAGAAGTTCTACGAGCAGTACTTC. The rearrangement uses TRBV11-1 and TRBJ2-7; D ambiguous. Germline lookup yields CDR1 SGHAT and CDR2 FQDESV (reference sequence). The CDR3 is 12 residues long. V shed 5 bases and J shed 3 bases, with 8 bases lying between them.

The chain recombines TRBV7-9 with TRBJ2-7, with D hard to call. Trimming took off 1 base at V and 4 bases at J, with 17 bases between the two ends. This CDR3 is built from 16 residues. The germline V gene encodes CDR1 SEHNR and CDR2 FQNEAQ (reference sequence). CDR3 protein: CASSLVSDARSYEQYF. Written as DNA, the CDR3 is TGTGCCAGCAGCTTAGTATCGGACGCTCGAAGTTACGAGCAGTACTTC. The full variable domain, rest sourced from reference TRBV7-9 and TRBJ2-7, is DTGVSQNPRHKITKRGQNVTFRCDPISEHNRLYWYRQTLGQGPEFLTYFQNEAQLEKSRLLSDRFSAERPKGSFSTLEIQRTEQGDSAMYLCASSLVSDARSYEQYFGPGTRLTVT.

As DNA, the CDR3 is TGTGCCAGCAGCGCCCTTAGCGCAGGGGGAATTCTTTATAGCAATCAGCCCCAGCATTTT. Translated, it gives CASSALSAGGILYSNQPQHF. The chain has TRBV9 and TRBJ1-5; TRBD1 agrees at 7 bases. The CDR3 is made up of 20 amino acids. Germline V gene lookup returns CDR1 SGDLS and CDR2 YYNGEE. V was clipped by 3 bases and J by 0 bases; unmatched bases: 18. Drawing the rest from reference TRBV9 and TRBJ1-5, the complete variable domain is DSGVTQTPKHLITATGQRVTLRCSPRSGDLSVYWYQQSLDQGLQFLIQYYNGEERAKGNILERFSAQQFPDLHSELNLSSLELGDSALYFCASSALSAGGILYSNQPQHFGDGTRLSIL.

This chain joins TRBV15 and TRBJ2-6, with D uncertain. Germline CDR1 LNHNV, CDR2 YYDKDF (reference sequence). The CDR3 contains 16 residues. The V end lost 5 bases, the J end lost 0 bases, and 11 bases lay between the germline ends. CDR3 sequence: CATSPKTGSGANVLTF. For the CDR3, the DNA is TGTGCCACCAGCCCCAAAACGGGCTCTGGGGCCAACGTCCTGACTTTC.

This sequence joins TRBV9 and TRBJ2-3, with D hard to call. This CDR3 contains 11 residues. Trimming removed 3 bases from V and 4 bases from J, with 3 bases in between. The germline CDR1 and CDR2 sequences are SGDLS and YYNGEE. In DNA form, the CDR3 reads TGTGCCAGCAGCGCCGCAGATACGCAGTATTTT. Amino acid sequence: CASSAADTQYF.

The J gene is TRBJ2-3, the V gene TRBV29-1; 7 bases match TRBD2. The CDR3 loop spans 13 amino acids. Germline V gene data show CDR1 as SQVTM and CDR2 as ANQGSEA. Losses at the gene ends were 6 bases for V and 3 bases for J; bases not matched to a gene: 6. The CDR3 sequence is CSVAGPITDTQYF. CDR3 DNA: TGCAGCGTAGCGGGACCAATAACAGATACGCAGTATTTT.

The chain employs TRBV7-8 and TRBJ2-3; the D is unclear. Germline CDR1 and CDR2: SGHVS and FQNEAQ. The CDR3 runs 13 residues. Trimming cost V 2 bases and J 6 bases, with 9 bases left between them. CDR3 amino acids: CASSLRLEDTQYF. The DNA for the CDR3 is TGTGCCAGCAGCTTAAGGCTAGAGGATACGCAGTATTTT.

The chain employs TRBV5-1 and TRBJ1-2, with TRBD1 identical over 9 bases. CDR1 is SGHRS, CDR2 YFSETQ, per germline. CDR3 length: 14 amino acids. The V and J ends lost 7 bases and 7 bases, in that order; junction bases with no gene match: 11. The DNA for the CDR3 is TGCGCCAGCGACGCCGGGACAGGGAGTGGTGGCTACACCTTC. This translates into CASDAGTGSGGYTF.

V gene TRBV11-1 combines with J gene TRBJ2-1; D tentatively reads TRBD1 or TRBD2 (5 bases each). Trimming cost V 2 bases and J 6 bases, with 8 bases left between them. CDR1 and CDR2 (germline): SGHAT, FQDESV (reference sequence). There are 13 residues in the CDR3. The CDR3 spells CASSLRGSNEQFF. CDR3 sequence (DNA): TGTGCCAGCAGCTTACGGGGCAGCAATGAGCAGTTCTTC.